This T cell receptor beta chain was captured by sequencing in a study of molecular identifiers for immune sequencing clone quantification. The CDR3 totals 16 residues. Trimming shortened V by 5 bases and J by 2 bases, and 15 bases separated the two germline ends. Germline CDR1 is ENHRY and CDR2 is SYGVKD. Study-level results: Clonotypes surpassing 20 RNA copies contained over 97% of effector molecules, versus under 1% in naive cells. Sizes of clones that are highly expanded could be underestimated (if identical TCR molecules share a barcode).

Naive CD8 T cells, phenotype CD8+CD4-CCR7+CD45RA+, were sorted. In this sample, this clonotype turned up many times. The antigen is not known. TCRdb passed the PCR reads through MiXCR, listing each CDR3 protein once. The sample lists over 550,000 distinct CDR3 sequences; around 25% were seen once. The sample taken for sequencing was naive CD8+ T cells from blood, with Jurkat cell RNA spiked in. The subset denotes: FACS-sorted CD8+CD4-CCR7+CD45RA+ naive T cells. The chain carries TRBV10-3 and TRBJ1-4; weak D call: TRBD1 (5 bases). The clonotype comes from a human donor in good health. Some libraries in this study had Jurkat cell RNA spiked in. The chain's CDR3 is CAISPVGARTNEKLFF. The CDR3 DNA reads as TGTGCCATCAGTCCCGTAGGGGCGAGGACTAATGAAAAACTGTTTTTT.